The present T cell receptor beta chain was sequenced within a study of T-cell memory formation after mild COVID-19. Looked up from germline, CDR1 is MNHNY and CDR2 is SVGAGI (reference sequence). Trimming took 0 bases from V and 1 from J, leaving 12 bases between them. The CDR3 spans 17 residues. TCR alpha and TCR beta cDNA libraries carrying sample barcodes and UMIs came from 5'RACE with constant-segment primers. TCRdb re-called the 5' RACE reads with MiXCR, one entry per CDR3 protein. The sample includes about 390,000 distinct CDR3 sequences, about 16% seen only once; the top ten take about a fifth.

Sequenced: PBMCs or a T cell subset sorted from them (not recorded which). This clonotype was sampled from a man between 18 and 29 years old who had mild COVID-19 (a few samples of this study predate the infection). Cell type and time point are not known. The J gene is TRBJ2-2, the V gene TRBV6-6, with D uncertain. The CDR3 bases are TGTGCCAGCAGTTACTCGATTTTTAACATGAACACCGGGGAGCTGTTTTTT. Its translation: CASSYSIFNMNTGELFF.